These T cell receptor beta chains were read from a single sample in a study of blood T cell repertoires in COVID-19. Repertoires were generated with immunoSEQ multiplex PCR, while TCRdb's copy carries only in-frame clones and drops some. The data show over 100,000 clones, over 60% seen once. Sequencing was done on a sample of peripheral blood. Receptor source: a human donor in a cohort sampled during active or convalescent COVID-19. Both conserved end residues are part of each CDR3.

cdr3_length,v_call,j_call,cdr3_aa
17,TRBV4-3,TRBJ2-3,CASSQEGGGGAVYTQYF
14,TRBV9,TRBJ1-3,CASSVGIGENTIYF
14,TRBV9,TRBJ2-2,CASSVGAGTGELFF
13,TRBV4-1,TRBJ1-1,CASSQAGATEAFF
14,TRBV10-3,TRBJ2-7,CAISDPRSSYEQYF
19,TRBV11-2,TRBJ2-1,CASINWVGSGGPGYNEQFF
13,TRBV13,TRBJ2-5,CASSLAKRETQYF
14,TRBV19,TRBJ2-2,CASSRQGNTGELFF
15,TRBV19,TRBJ2-1,CASSQQAGSYNEQFF
14,TRBV9,TRBJ2-7,CASSVDLAGREQYF
13,TRBV5-8,TRBJ1-3,CASGHSGTLRRDF
14,TRBV27,TRBJ1-6,CASSFKWAESPLHF
15,TRBV7-9,TRBJ1-1,CASSRETGLSAEAFF
16,TRBV12-5,TRBJ2-7,CASGLFWGQGSYEQYF
16,TRBV24-1,TRBJ2-3,CATSRGTGYSTDTQYF
14,TRBV19,TRBJ2-5,CASSIKRHQETQYF
16,TRBV21-1,TRBJ1-5,CAPSLGTGNSNQPQHF
16,TRBV28,TRBJ2-7,CASSPPGLAGTYEQYF
15,TRBV28,TRBJ2-5,CASSFLVGSGETQYF
15,TRBV27,TRBJ2-3,CASSLWWQYTDTQYF
14,TRBV5-1,TRBJ2-1,CASSLGQTYNEQFF
16,TRBV5-1,TRBJ1-2,CASSPFAGTSNYGYTF
20,TRBV28,TRBJ1-4,CASRTSFSSGTRATNEKLFF
13,TRBV7-3,TRBJ2-1,CASSLASYNEQFF
18,TRBV7-7,TRBJ2-3,CASSLGNWRDPGADTQYF
15,TRBV5-5,TRBJ1-3,CASSLVTGVGNTIYF
16,TRBV7-8,TRBJ1-5,CASSYGRDRVNQPQHF
12,TRBV19,TRBJ1-2,CASSSQAYGYTF
14,TRBV29-1,TRBJ1-1,CSVAGWGQNTEAFF
15,TRBV4-3,TRBJ1-2,CASSQDRHNLYGYTF
16,TRBV18,TRBJ2-1,CASSPQGQGFYNEQFF
17,TRBV9,TRBJ2-3,CASSAGGGTPFTDTQYF
16,TRBV7-2,TRBJ1-2,CASSLAQGSRGRGYTF
16,TRBV2,TRBJ1-3,CASTDGPGLGGNTIYF
16,TRBV6-5,TRBJ1-6,CASSYTTGAAVVPLHF
14,TRBV6-2/TRBV6-3,TRBJ1-1,CASSKHQTKNEAFF
16,TRBV6-4,TRBJ1-5,CASSAGETDSNQPQHF
14,TRBV18,TRBJ2-7,CASSPRGEVYEQYF
13,TRBV5-4,TRBJ1-4,CASSFWGDEKLFF
14,TRBV7-9,TRBJ2-3,CVGGDSKGTDTQYF